This T cell receptor beta chain was documented in a study of cytomegalovirus exposure and HLA in healthy donors. Study-level points and caveats: Later analysis showed TCR association rates varying by HLA locus, highest for DRB1 and lowest for HLA-C. No immune exposure information besides CMV serostatus was available.

The primer mix had 60 Vbeta and 13 Jbeta primers. Clones were read by immunoSEQ multiplex PCR, and TCRdb kept only the in-frame ones, dropping some. The sample records about 150,000 clones, less than 10% being singletons. V lost 5 bases and J lost 1, with 12 bases in between. The CDR3 runs 14 residues. Germline CDR1 reads SGHNT; CDR2 reads YENEEA. This clone was recorded a few times. What it binds is unknown. The genes are TRBV11-3 and TRBJ2-7; possibly TRBD1 for D (5 bases). This clonotype originated in a man aged 45-65 years in good health and CMV-seronegative. Sequenced material: PBMCs. The CDR3 coding sequence is TGTGCCAGCAGCACTACCTCAGGGTCCTACGAGCAGTACTTC. Its protein product is CASSTTSGSYEQYF.